These T cell receptor beta chains were read from a single sample in a study of OX40 agonist ivuxolimab in advanced cancers. The data were produced by immunoSEQ multiplex PCR, yet TCRdb's version contains in-frame clones alone and is incomplete. The sample lists approximately 89,000 clones; about 91% were seen once. Sequenced here: CD4+ or CD8+ T cells sorted from blood, sampled in a trial of the OX40 agonist ivuxolimab. Every receptor here comes from an adult with an advanced solid tumor such as melanoma, head and neck, liver or kidney cancer. CDR3s include the opening cysteine and the closing phenylalanine or tryptophan. A D gene is named only where the DNA matches it firmly.

D	V	J	CDR3	DNA
TRBD1	TRBV4-3	TRBJ2-2	CASSQQAGTANTGELFF	TGCGCCAGCAGCCAACAGGCCGGGACAGCGAACACCGGGGAGCTGTTTTTT
NA	TRBV5-6	TRBJ1-5	CASSLGLRDGQPQHF	TGTGCCAGCAGCTTAGGTCTCAGGGATGGTCAGCCCCAGCATTTT
TRBD1	TRBV20-1	TRBJ1-2	CSFDRANGYTF	TGCAGCTTTGACAGGGCGAATGGCTACACCTTC
TRBD2	TRBV5-1	TRBJ2-3	CASSLVAGRTDTQYF	TGCGCCAGCAGCTTAGTAGCGGGGCGCACAGATACGCAGTATTTT
NA	TRBV19	TRBJ1-1	CASSFRENTEAFF	TGTGCCAGCAGCTTTCGGGAGAACACTGAAGCTTTCTTT
NA	TRBV15	TRBJ1-1	CATRSSGTEAFF	TGTGCCACCAGGTCCTCCGGAACTGAAGCTTTCTTT
TRBD1	TRBV27	TRBJ2-3	CASSPGQGFTDTQYF	TGTGCCAGCAGTCCGGGACAGGGGTTCACAGATACGCAGTATTTT
TRBD1	TRBV18	TRBJ2-3	CASSTGVTDTQYF	TGTGCCAGCTCGACAGGGGTCACAGATACGCAGTATTTT
TRBD1	TRBV28	TRBJ1-1	CASSSGQGIAFF	TGTGCCAGCAGTTCGGGACAGGGAATCGCTTTCTTT
TRBD2	TRBV7-9	TRBJ2-2	CASSLGLAANTGELFF	TGTGCCAGCAGCTTAGGACTAGCGGCGAACACCGGGGAGCTGTTTTTT
TRBD2	TRBV19	TRBJ2-1	CASSMVRTSGRQREGNEQFF	TGTGCCAGTAGTATGGTCCGGACTAGCGGGAGGCAGAGGGAGGGCAATGAGCAGTTCTTC
NA	TRBV6-5	TRBJ1-5	CASNTRGSNQPQHF	TGTGCCAGCAATACAAGGGGGAGCAATCAGCCCCAGCATTTT
NA	TRBV6-5	TRBJ2-5	CASSYSGAQTQYF	TGTGCCAGCAGTTACTCAGGGGCTCAGACCCAGTACTTC
NA	TRBV4-2	TRBJ1-4	CASSQDVDINEKLFF	TGTGCCAGCAGCCAAGATGTGGACATAAATGAAAAACTGTTTTTT
TRBD1	TRBV2	TRBJ2-5	CASSLQGAGETQYF	TGTGCCAGCAGCCTACAGGGGGCGGGCGAGACCCAGTACTTC
TRBD1	TRBV6-5	TRBJ2-7	CASRPGQGNYEQYF	TGTGCCAGCAGGCCGGGACAGGGGAACTACGAGCAGTACTTC
NA	TRBV4-1	TRBJ2-5	CASSQRFSVQETQYF	TGCGCCAGCAGCCAACGCTTCAGCGTCCAAGAGACCCAGTACTTC
TRBD2	TRBV14	TRBJ2-7	CASSQSGGVYEQYF	TGTGCCAGCAGCCAAAGCGGGGGGGTCTACGAGCAGTACTTC
NA	TRBV7-8	TRBJ1-2	CASSPPGEGYGYTF	TGTGCCAGCAGCCCCCCAGGGGAGGGCTATGGCTACACCTTC
NA	TRBV28	TRBJ1-5	CASSLIIQNQPQHF	TGTGCCAGCAGTTTGATAATCCAGAATCAGCCCCAGCATTTT
NA	TRBV9	TRBJ2-2	CASSPLRIAQSGELFF	TGTGCCAGCAGCCCACTACGAATCGCTCAATCCGGGGAGCTGTTTTTT
NA	TRBV27	TRBJ1-2	CASSFNGNYGYTF	TGTGCCAGCAGTTTTAACGGTAACTATGGCTACACCTTC
NA	TRBV5-1	TRBJ1-5	CASSLEPQGMGQPQHF	TGCGCCAGCAGCTTGGAACCCCAGGGAATGGGGCAGCCCCAGCATTTT
TRBD1	TRBV19	TRBJ1-5	CASSGLGTGGGQPQHF	TGTGCCAGTAGTGGATTAGGGACAGGGGGCGGCCAGCCCCAGCATTTT
NA	TRBV28	TRBJ1-1	CASSPGRALNTEAFF	TGTGCCAGCAGTCCCGGGAGGGCCCTGAACACTGAAGCTTTCTTT
TRBD1	TRBV5-4	TRBJ1-2	CASSSKGRGRTYGYTF	TGTGCCAGCAGCTCAAAGGGGAGGGGGCGCACCTATGGCTACACCTTC
TRBD2	TRBV19	TRBJ2-1	CASTSASGSNEQFF	TGTGCCAGTACATCGGCTAGCGGGAGCAATGAGCAGTTCTTC
NA	TRBV27	TRBJ2-7	CASSLLPLSHEQYF	TGTGCCAGCAGTTTACTCCCCCTCTCCCACGAGCAGTACTTC